One and the same sample provided the 28 T cell receptor beta chains below, sequenced in a study of control samples from healthy donors and cancer patients. The data were produced by immunoSEQ multiplex PCR, yet TCRdb's version contains in-frame clones alone and is incomplete. The sample table includes under 200,000 clones. Source material: blood. These receptors originate from a woman in her twenties or thirties in good health.

The chain uses TRBV27 and TRBJ1-5; unclear D gene. The CDR3 totals 15 residues. The V end lost 0 bases, the J end lost 3 bases, and 9 bases lay between the germline ends. CDR1 and CDR2 (germline): MNHEY, SMNVEV (reference sequence). CDR3 amino acids: CASSLSGRPNQPQHF. CDR3 in DNA: TGTGCCAGCAGTTTATCGGGCAGGCCCAATCAGCCCCAGCATTTT.

The V gene is TRBV25-1, the J gene TRBJ1-2; the D gene is possibly TRBD1 (5 bases). This CDR3 has 14 amino acids. V lost 1 base, J lost 6 bases, and 12 bases lay in between. The germline CDR1 and CDR2 sequences are MGHDK and SYGVNS. This CDR3 is CASSELAQGHGYTF. For the CDR3, the DNA is TGTGCCAGCAGTGAATTAGCTCAGGGTCATGGCTACACCTTC.

The chain has TRBV5-1 and TRBJ1-4; 7 bases align to TRBD1. The CDR3 has 15 amino acids. Looked up from germline, CDR1 is SGHRS and CDR2 is YFSETQ. With 4 bases clipped from V and 8 bases from J, the junction kept 11 bases outside the gene matches. The CDR3 nucleotides read TGCGCCAGCAGCATTCCAGGGGGTACGGAGGAAAAACTGTTTTTT. Translating it yields CASSIPGGTEEKLFF.

The V gene is TRBV6-5, the J gene TRBJ1-1; maybe TRBD1 (6 bases). The CDR3 length is 13 residues. V was shortened by 4 bases and J by 2 bases, with 8 bases between the two germline ends. CDR1 and CDR2 (germline): MNHEY, SVGAGI. The CDR3 DNA is TGTGCCAGCAGTTGGGGGCCCAACACTGAAGCTTTCTTT. It translates to CASSWGPNTEAFF.

This chain connects TRBV10-1 to TRBJ2-1, with 12 bases that match TRBD1. Germline V lookup: CDR1 WNHNN, CDR2 SYGVQD (reference sequence). The V and J ends lost 4 bases and 6 bases, in that order; junction bases with no gene match: 4. This CDR3 region has 15 residues. The DNA of the CDR3 is TGCGCCAGCAGTGCTGGGACAGGGGGCTTCAATGAGCAGTTCTTC. Its translation is CASSAGTGGFNEQFF.

The chain recombines TRBV9 with TRBJ1-2; D is unclear. The CDR3 totals 13 residues. The V end was cut by 1 base, the J end by 4 bases, with 8 bases between. CDR1 and CDR2 (germline): SGDLS, YYNGEE. CDR3: CASSVQSSYGYTF. The DNA of the CDR3 is TGTGCCAGCAGCGTACAGAGTTCCTATGGCTACACCTTC.

This chain joins TRBV19 and TRBJ2-1; TRBD2 matches at 12 bases. Per the germline V gene, CDR1 is LNHDA and CDR2 is SQIVND (reference sequence). V lost 6 bases, J lost 0 bases, and 6 bases stayed unmatched. This CDR3 comprises 17 residues. The DNA of the CDR3 is TGTGCCAGTAGAGGACCGGGACTAGCGGGCTCCTACAATGAGCAGTTCTTC. Its translation: CASRGPGLAGSYNEQFF.

The chain joins TRBV4-1 to TRBJ1-3; D perhaps matches TRBD1 (6 bases). CDR3 size: 18 residues. Germline V gene sequence: CDR1 MGHRA, CDR2 YSYEKL. Trimming pared 1 base from V and 7 bases from J, leaving 23 bases between. CDR3 nucleotides: TGCGCCAGCAGCCAAGGAGTAATTCGACAGGCGAGAAGGAACACCATATATTTT. As protein: CASSQGVIRQARRNTIYF.

The chain employs TRBV4-2 and TRBJ2-1, with 7 bases lining up with TRBD1. J gave up 5 bases and V 0 bases, and 10 bases lay outside the gene matches. Per germline, CDR1 LGHNA and CDR2 YNFKEQ. CDR3 length equals 17 residues. The CDR3 bases are TGTGCCAGCAGCCAAGAGGGTCCGACGGACAGGAACAATGAGCAGTTCTTC. Its translation: CASSQEGPTDRNNEQFF.

The genes are TRBV6-5 and TRBJ1-1; possible D gene TRBD1, 5 bases. This CDR3 comprises 14 residues. V was clipped by 0 bases and J by 3 bases, with 8 bases between them. CDR1 and CDR2 from the germline V gene are MNHEY and SVGAGI. In nucleotides, the CDR3 is TGTGCCAGCAGTTACTCGAGCAGGGACACTGAAGCTTTCTTT. The encoded protein is CASSYSSRDTEAFF.

This rearrangement joins TRBV9 to TRBJ2-7; D not resolved. Germline V gene sequence: CDR1 SGDLS, CDR2 YYNGEE. This CDR3 has 13 amino acids. The V end lost 0 bases, the J end lost 3 bases, and 7 bases lay between the germline ends. In nucleotides, the CDR3 is TGTGCCAGCAGCGTAGAGTCTCACTACGAGCAGTACTTC. It codes for CASSVESHYEQYF.

V and J are TRBV9 and TRBJ2-3; 13 nucleotides align to TRBD2. Germline V lookup: CDR1 SGDLS, CDR2 YYNGEE. This CDR3 region has 17 residues. With 7 bases clipped from V and 5 bases from J, the junction kept 13 bases outside the gene matches. CDR3: CASGTSGDGYGRDTQYF. In DNA form, the CDR3 reads TGTGCCAGCGGGACTAGCGGGGATGGCTATGGAAGAGATACGCAGTATTTT.

The V gene is TRBV2, the J gene TRBJ1-1; TRBD1 matches 7 bases. V lost 5 bases and J lost 1; bases outside the gene matches: 10. Germline-derived CDR1 and CDR2 are SNHLY and FYNNEI. CDR3 length equals 16 residues. CDR3 sequence: CASSPPHTGANTEAFF. The DNA for the CDR3 is TGTGCCAGCAGTCCCCCCCACACAGGGGCGAACACTGAAGCTTTCTTT.

The CDR3 DNA reads as TGTGCCAGCAGAATATCCGGGACAGTTTACGAGCAGTACTTC. Its translation: CASRISGTVYEQYF. The rearrangement links TRBV28 to TRBJ2-7, with TRBD1 identical over 7 bases. CDR1 and CDR2 from the germline V gene are MDHEN and SYDVKM. V shed 6 bases and J 4 bases; nucleotides not matched to a gene: 9. The CDR3 extends over 14 amino acids.

This chain links TRBV5-1 with TRBJ2-5, with TRBD2 as a possible D gene (6 bases). Per the germline V gene, CDR1 is SGHRS and CDR2 is YFSETQ. The CDR3 length is 15 residues. Trimming stripped 7 bases from V and 0 bases from J, with 16 bases between. In nucleotides, the CDR3 is TGCGCCAGCGGACTAAGCGTCGAGTACCAAGAGACCCAGTACTTC. Protein: CASGLSVEYQETQYF.

V usage is TRBV4-1 and J usage is TRBJ2-7; the D gene could be TRBD1 or TRBD2 (6 bases each). V lost 0 bases, J lost 2 bases, and 14 bases lay in between. There are 16 residues in the CDR3. Germline V lookup: CDR1 MGHRA, CDR2 YSYEKL. CDR3 region: CASSQDPRGPTYEQYF. CDR3 in DNA: TGCGCCAGCAGCCAAGATCCCCGGGGGCCCACCTACGAGCAGTACTTC.

J is TRBJ1-5 and V is TRBV27; D possibly corresponds to TRBD1 (6 bases). Trimming stripped 4 bases from V and 6 bases from J, with 10 bases between. The CDR3 runs 13 residues. The germline V gene has CDR1 MNHEY and CDR2 SMNVEV (reference sequence). The CDR3: CASSWDISQPQHF. The CDR3 region has the DNA TGTGCCAGCAGTTGGGACATCAGTCAGCCCCAGCATTTT.

On this clone: A junction end diverges from the germline sequence, so it may reflect a read error. The chain uses TRBV3-1 (or the pseudogene TRBV3-2) and TRBJ2-7; unclear D gene. This CDR3 comprises 16 residues. In germline, CDR1 is LGHDT, CDR2 YNNKEL (reference sequence). As DNA, the CDR3 is TGTGCCAGCAGCCAAGGACCGACCACGGGTTCCTCCGAGCAGTACTTC. Encoded protein: CASSQGPTTGSSEQYF.

This chain's CDR3 is CASRQGAGNQPQHF. Here the CDR3 DNA reads TGTGCCAGCAGACAGGGGGCAGGCAATCAGCCCCAGCATTTT. V and J are TRBV6-5 and TRBJ1-5, with 9 bases matching TRBD1. After removal of 6 bases from V and 2 bases from J, the junction contained 2 bases not matched to a gene. The CDR3 extends over 14 amino acids. Germline values: CDR1 MNHEY, CDR2 SVGAGI.

The chain has TRBV2 and TRBJ2-7, with TRBD2 as a possible D gene (6 bases). The CDR3 totals 14 residues. Germline V gene lookup returns CDR1 SNHLY and CDR2 FYNNEI. V was pared by 6 bases and J by 1 base, with 13 bases between. The CDR3 DNA reads as TGTGCCAGCAGCTTCTTTAGCGGTTCCTACGAGCAGTACTTC. It codes for CASSFFSGSYEQYF. The full variable domain, its missing parts supplied by reference TRBV2 and TRBJ2-7, is EPEVTQTPSHQVTQMGQEVILRCVPISNHLYFYWYRQILGQKVEFLVSFYNNEISEKSEIFDDQFSVERPDGSNFTLKIRSTKLEDSAMYFCASSFFSGSYEQYFGPGTRLTVT.

V and J are TRBV6-5 and TRBJ2-2, with D hard to call. Germline CDR1 is MNHEY and CDR2 is SVGAGI. This CDR3 contains 14 residues. V was cut by 5 bases and J by 2 bases, with 9 bases left in between. The DNA for the CDR3 is TGTGCCAGCAGTCGGACCAGAAACACCGGGGAGCTGTTTTTT. Translating it yields CASSRTRNTGELFF.

The gene calls are TRBV5-6 and TRBJ2-7; D gene ambiguous. Per germline, CDR1 SGHDT and CDR2 YYEEEE. Trimming stripped 2 bases from V and 3 bases from J, with 12 bases between. This CDR3 contains 14 residues. DNA for the CDR3: TGTGCCAGCAGCTTAGAAGACGGTCTCTACGAGCAGTACTTC. Protein product: CASSLEDGLYEQYF.

The J gene is TRBJ1-2, the V gene TRBV4-3, with D maybe TRBD1 (5 bases). The CDR3 has 14 residues. Deletions cut 1 base from V and 5 bases from J, with 11 bases between. CDR1 LGHNA and CDR2 YSLEER come from the germline V gene. In DNA, the CDR3 is TGCGCCAGCAGCCAAGCCCGGGGGGATTATGGCTACACCTTC. Residues: CASSQARGDYGYTF.

This chain joins TRBV3-1 (or the pseudogene TRBV3-2) and TRBJ1-5; TRBD1 might be the D (6 bases). Between the trimmed V and J ends, which lost 0 bases and 3 bases, there was a span of 15 bases. Germline V gives CDR1 LGHDT, CDR2 YNNKEL (reference sequence). The CDR3 totals 17 residues. The CDR3 bases are TGTGCCAGCAGCCAAGATAGGGGGGGCCAAAACAATCAGCCCCAGCATTTT. Protein: CASSQDRGGQNNQPQHF.

The gene calls are TRBV19 and TRBJ1-5, with D maybe TRBD1 (6 bases). CDR1 and CDR2 (germline): LNHDA, SQIVND (reference sequence). The CDR3 covers 16 residues. Trimming shortened V by 4 bases and J by 1 base, and 14 bases separated the two germline ends. As DNA, the CDR3 is TGTGCCAGTAGTACACCCAGGGGTGGAAGCAATCAGCCCCAGCATTTT. Translating gives CASSTPRGGSNQPQHF.

The chain joins TRBV28 to TRBJ2-7; 11 nucleotides line up with TRBD1. The CDR3 spans 15 residues. Per the germline V gene, CDR1 is MDHEN and CDR2 is SYDVKM. V lost 7 bases and J lost 5; bases outside the gene matches: 10. In DNA form, the CDR3 reads TGTGCCAGCAAAATAACCGGGACAGGGGGGAACGAGCAGTACTTC. Its translation is CASKITGTGGNEQYF. The variable domain in full, completed from reference TRBV28 and TRBJ2-7, reads DVKVTQSSRYLVKRTGEKVFLECVQDMDHENMFWYRQDPGLGLRLIYFSYDVKMKEKGDIPEGYSVSREKKERFSLILESASTNQTSMYLCASKITGTGGNEQYFGPGTRLTVT.

The rearrangement links TRBV18 to TRBJ2-2; 9 positions agree with TRBD1. Trimming cost V 0 bases and J 6 bases; bases outside gene matches: 5. There are 16 residues in the CDR3. Per germline, CDR1 KGHSH and CDR2 LQKENI. In DNA form, the CDR3 reads TGTGCCAGCTCACCACCTAAAGGGACAGGGCCCGGGGAGCTGTTTTTT. This encodes CASSPPKGTGPGELFF. The whole variable domain, remainder taken from reference TRBV18 and TRBJ2-2, is NAGVMQNPRHLVRRRGQEARLRCSPMKGHSHVYWYRQLPEEGLKFMVYLQKENIIDESGMPKERFSAEFPKEGPSILRIQQVVRGDSAAYFCASSPPKGTGPGELFFGEGSRLTVL.

The rearrangement links TRBV11-2 to TRBJ2-3, with D perhaps matching TRBD2 (6 bases). This CDR3 region has 15 residues. Germline values: CDR1 SGHAT, CDR2 FQNNGV. The V end lost 1 base, the J end lost 2 bases, and 10 bases lay between the germline ends. CDR3 amino acids: CASSLVGRDTDTQYF. In nucleotides, the CDR3 is TGTGCCAGCAGCTTAGTGGGGCGGGACACAGATACGCAGTATTTT.